This T cell receptor beta chain was obtained from a study of CD8 T cells in ankylosing spondylitis. TCRdb independently ran MiXCR on the 5' RACE reads; one entry per CDR3 protein. The sample carries approximately 25,000 distinct CDR3 sequences, 6.5% to 9.5% recorded once. The CDR3 runs to 13 residues. The germline gives CDR1 DFQATT, CDR2 SNEGSKA (reference sequence). Trimming at V came to 6 bases and at J to 4 bases, leaving 3 bases not matched to a gene. This clonotype was obtained from a male donor with ankylosing spondylitis or in good health (not recorded which). The genes are TRBV20-1 and TRBJ1-5, with 10 bases aligning to TRBD1. The sample was blood. The CDR3 loop is CSAGDRGNQPQHF. The CDR3, as DNA: TGCAGTGCGGGGGACAGGGGTAATCAGCCCCAGCATTTT.